Presented here are 24 T cell receptor beta chains from one specimen sequenced in a study of blood T cell repertoires in COVID-19. TCRdb keeps only in-frame clones here, not all; method: immunoSEQ multiplex PCR. The profile shows some 310,000 clones, roughly 91% of them singletons. Sequences were obtained from PBMCs or T cells enriched from blood (not recorded which). The receptors derive from a woman aged 25 to 39 who had recovered from COVID-19.

The rearrangement uses TRBV19 and TRBJ1-3; D is perhaps TRBD1 (5 bases). The CDR3 sequence is 16 residues long. CDR1 LNHDA and CDR2 SQIVND come from the germline V gene (reference sequence). Between the trimmed V and J ends, which lost 6 bases and 0 bases, there was a span of 15 bases. The CDR3, as DNA: TGTGCCAGTAGGAGGACACTCTCCAGCTCTGGAAACACCATATATTTT. Residues: CASRRTLSSSGNTIYF.

This chain connects TRBV7-2 to TRBJ2-3, with a tentative D call TRBD1 (6 bases). CDR1 and CDR2 (germline): SGHTA, FQGNSA. The CDR3 has 18 amino acids. Between the trimmed V and J ends, which lost 5 bases and 4 bases, there was a span of 25 bases. The CDR3 here is CASSPNTGKARRADTQYF. In DNA form, the CDR3 reads TGTGCCAGCAGCCCGAACACAGGGAAGGCGAGAAGGGCAGATACGCAGTATTTT. The whole variable domain, filled in from reference TRBV7-2 and TRBJ2-3, reads GAGVSQSPSNKVTEKGKDVELRCDPISGHTALYWYRQSLGQGLEFLIYFQGNSAPDKSGLPSDRFSAERTGGSVSTLTIQRTQQEDSAVYLCASSPNTGKARRADTQYFGPGTRLTVL.

The chain is built from TRBV5-4 and TRBJ2-5, with D perhaps TRBD2 (6 bases). The ends were cut back, 4 bases at V and 3 bases at J, with 13 bases in the middle. CDR3 size: 14 residues. Germline CDR1 reads SGHNT; CDR2 reads YYREEE (reference sequence). CDR3 amino acids: CASSPQRTKETQYF. Here the CDR3 DNA reads TGTGCCAGCAGCCCCCAAAGGACTAAAGAGACCCAGTACTTC. Full variable domain (remainder filled in from reference TRBV5-4 and TRBJ2-5): ETGVTQSPTHLIKTRGQQVTLRCSSQSGHNTVSWYQQALGQGPQFIFQYYREEENGRGNFPPRFSGLQFPNYSSELNVNALELDDSALYLCASSPQRTKETQYFGPGTRLLVL.

CDR3 sequence (DNA): TGCAGCGTTAGGACTAGCGGGAACGAGCAGTACTTC. Its protein is CSVRTSGNEQYF. This chain joins TRBV29-1 and TRBJ2-7; 12 nucleotides agree with TRBD2. V dropped 5 bases and J dropped 5; count of bases not matched to a gene: 1. Germline lookup yields CDR1 SQVTM and CDR2 ANQGSEA. The CDR3 has 12 amino acids.

The chain couples TRBV6-5 to TRBJ2-4; D unclear. V was clipped by 0 bases and J by 6 bases, with 3 bases between them. This CDR3 has 12 amino acids. The V gene's germline CDR1 is MNHEY and CDR2 SVGAGI. The CDR3 region is CASSYSLNIQYF. The CDR3 DNA sequence: TGTGCCAGCAGTTACTCTCTAAACATTCAGTACTTC.

This chain links TRBV10-3 with TRBJ2-1, with TRBD1 matching 7 bases. Losses at the gene ends were 5 bases for V and 4 bases for J; bases not matched to a gene: 14. CDR3 size: 17 residues. Per germline, CDR1 ENHRY and CDR2 SYGVKD. This CDR3 reads CAISSGVTGASYNEQFF. CDR3 DNA: TGTGCCATCAGTTCAGGGGTAACAGGGGCCTCATACAATGAGCAGTTCTTC.

The chain employs TRBV5-1 and TRBJ2-1; 10 bases map to TRBD2. Germline-derived CDR1 and CDR2 are SGHRS and YFSETQ. V dropped 0 bases and J dropped 4; count of bases not matched to a gene: 4. This CDR3 has 16 amino acids. The CDR3 sequence: CASSLEGLAAYNEQFF. DNA for the CDR3: TGCGCCAGCAGCTTGGAAGGACTAGCGGCTTACAATGAGCAGTTCTTC.

The rearrangement links TRBV4-3 to TRBJ2-4; D possibly corresponds to TRBD2 (6 bases). This CDR3 comprises 16 residues. V was pared by 1 base and J by 5 bases, with 15 bases between. CDR1 and CDR2 (germline): LGHNA, YSLEER. CDR3 sequence (DNA): TGCGCCAGCAGCCAAGGGGTCTGGGACTCCCAAAACATTCAGTACTTC. This encodes CASSQGVWDSQNIQYF.

This sequence joins TRBV7-2 and TRBJ1-1; D unclear. The V gene's germline CDR1 is SGHTA and CDR2 FQGNSA. This CDR3 is built from 14 residues. The ends were cut back, 2 bases at V and 0 bases at J, with 7 bases in the middle. The CDR3, as DNA: TGTGCCAGCAGCTTATATCCAGTGAACACTGAAGCTTTCTTT. Its protein product is CASSLYPVNTEAFF.

V and J are TRBV10-1 and TRBJ1-1; D not resolved. CDR3 length: 13 amino acids. Germline CDR1 and CDR2: WNHNN and SYGVQD (reference sequence). The V end was cut by 8 bases, the J end by 5 bases, with 15 bases between. The CDR3 coding sequence is TGCGCCAGCTCAAGAACCTTGGAGACTGAAGCTTTCTTT. Protein product: CASSRTLETEAFF.

The V call is TRBV29-1, the J call TRBJ2-7; the D is unclear. Germline CDR1 SQVTM, CDR2 ANQGSEA. Trimming took off 4 bases at V and 7 bases at J, with 17 bases between the two ends. The CDR3 is 13 amino acids. The CDR3 protein is CSVGYRVSREQYF. The CDR3 nucleotides read TGCAGCGTTGGTTATCGGGTTTCGAGGGAGCAGTACTTC.

The V and J genes are TRBV7-2 and TRBJ1-1; 8 bases align to TRBD1. CDR3 size: 15 residues. V lost 3 bases to trimming and J lost 0 bases; unmatched junction nucleotides: 3. Germline loops: CDR1 SGHTA, CDR2 FQGNSA. CDR3: CASSFNRGLNTEAFF. The DNA of the CDR3 is TGTGCCAGCAGCTTTAACAGGGGGTTGAACACTGAAGCTTTCTTT. The entire variable domain, with the rest obtained from reference TRBV7-2 and TRBJ1-1, is as follows: GAGVSQSPSNKVTEKGKDVELRCDPISGHTALYWYRQSLGQGLEFLIYFQGNSAPDKSGLPSDRFSAERTGGSVSTLTIQRTQQEDSAVYLCASSFNRGLNTEAFFGQGTRLTVV.

This chain connects TRBV25-1 to TRBJ1-3; no reliable D call. V lost 1 base, J lost 4 bases, and 5 bases lay in between. The CDR3 contains 13 residues. In germline, CDR1 is MGHDK, CDR2 SYGVNS. DNA of the CDR3: TGTGCCAGCAGTGAATCCGTCGGAAACACCATATATTTT. Translating it yields CASSESVGNTIYF.

V usage is TRBV27 and J usage is TRBJ1-5; D is unclear. The germline gives CDR1 MNHEY, CDR2 SMNVEV (reference sequence). The V gene lost 2 bases and the J gene lost 7 bases, with 9 bases spanning the gap. The CDR3 contains 13 residues. CDR3 protein: CASSLQVEQPQHF. The CDR3 DNA reads TGTGCCAGCAGTTTACAGGTCGAACAGCCCCAGCATTTT.

The chain joins TRBV9 to TRBJ2-2; D may be TRBD2 (6 bases). This CDR3 has 16 residues. Germline V gives CDR1 SGDLS, CDR2 YYNGEE. The V end was cut by 3 bases, the J end by 6 bases, with 18 bases between. The chain's CDR3 is CASSATGTPASGELFF. The CDR3 DNA follows: TGTGCCAGCAGCGCCACCGGGACTCCTGCGTCCGGGGAGCTGTTTTTT.

J is TRBJ1-1 and V is TRBV27; tentatively, D is TRBD1 (5 bases). Germline CDR1 MNHEY, CDR2 SMNVEV (reference sequence). CDR3 length equals 12 residues. V lost 2 bases and J lost 11, with 12 bases in between. CDR3 loop: CASSLPRGAAFF. The CDR3 nucleotides read TGTGCCAGCAGTTTACCTAGGGGTGCGGCTTTCTTT.

This chain links TRBV6-5 with TRBJ2-6, with D perhaps matching TRBD1 (6 bases). There are 15 residues in the CDR3. Trimming removed 0 bases at V and 4 bases at J, with 7 bases between. Germline V gene sequence: CDR1 MNHEY, CDR2 SVGAGI. The CDR3 bases are TGTGCCAGCAGTTACTCAGGGACAGGGGCCAACGTCCTGACTTTC. Its translation is CASSYSGTGANVLTF.

The chain uses TRBV5-1 and TRBJ1-1; D might be TRBD1 (5 bases). The CDR3 is made up of 13 amino acids. The ends were cut back, 2 bases at V and 7 bases at J, with 12 bases in the middle. The V gene's germline CDR1 is SGHRS and CDR2 YFSETQ. The CDR3 spells CASSFRGTSEAFF. CDR3 DNA: TGCGCCAGCAGCTTTAGGGGAACAAGTGAAGCTTTCTTT.

The chain joins TRBV3-1 (or the pseudogene TRBV3-2) to TRBJ2-3; 7 positions match TRBD2. V was clipped by 2 bases and J by 4 bases; unmatched bases: 3. The CDR3 contains 14 residues. Germline CDR1 reads LGHDT; CDR2 reads YNNKEL (reference sequence). The CDR3 nucleotides read TGTGCCAGCAGCCAAATAACTAGCGCAGATACGCAGTATTTT. This translates into CASSQITSADTQYF.

This chain joins TRBV10-3 and TRBJ2-1, with D possibly matching TRBD2 (6 bases). Germline loops: CDR1 ENHRY, CDR2 SYGVKD. The germline V and J ends were trimmed by 5 bases and 6 bases, with 11 bases remaining between them. The CDR3 totals 13 residues. The CDR3 DNA reads as TGTGCCATCAGTTGGGACTCTTTCAATGAGCAGTTCTTC. Translation gives CAISWDSFNEQFF.

J is TRBJ2-7 and V is TRBV11-2; D gene uncertain. The CDR3 has 14 residues. V was trimmed by 7 bases and J by 5 bases, leaving 18 bases between them. The germline CDR1 and CDR2 sequences are SGHAT and FQNNGV. The CDR3 sequence is CASTLIPGGHEQYF. In nucleotides, the CDR3 is TGTGCCAGCACCCTGATCCCTGGCGGCCACGAGCAGTACTTC.

The chain carries TRBV30 and TRBJ1-3; D is uncertain. CDR3 length: 12 residues. Germline V gene data show CDR1 as GTSNPN and CDR2 as SVGIG (reference sequence). Trimming took 5 bases from V and 6 from J, leaving 11 bases between them. The CDR3 protein is CAWAAEENTIYF. CDR3 sequence (DNA): TGTGCCTGGGCGGCAGAGGAAAACACCATATATTTT.

V is TRBV27 and J is TRBJ2-7, with 7 positions matching TRBD2. The germline V gene has CDR1 MNHEY and CDR2 SMNVEV (reference sequence). The CDR3 totals 13 residues. The trim removed 11 bases at V and 0 bases at J, leaving 7 bases unmatched. DNA for the CDR3: TGTGCCGGGGGAGGGCCGCACTCCTACGAGCAGTACTTC. This encodes CAGGGPHSYEQYF.

This chain joins TRBV6-1 and TRBJ2-7; D remains ambiguous. V was cut by 2 bases and J by 3 bases, with 11 bases left in between. The CDR3 sequence is 14 residues long. CDR1 is MNHNS and CDR2 is SASEGT in the germline V gene. The CDR3 region is CASSEIESFYEQYF. The DNA of the CDR3 is TGTGCCAGCAGTGAAATAGAGTCCTTCTACGAGCAGTACTTC.